The 2 T cell receptor beta chains reported below all come from one sample, sequenced in a study of T cell repertoires in cytomegalovirus infection. TCRdb independently ran MiXCR on the reads; one entry per CDR3 protein. The sample has about 740,000 distinct CDR3 sequences; 33% are singletons. What these receptors recognize is not known. Here the sequenced sample was cultured PBMCs, taken from culture after CMV antigen stimulation. These receptors came from a human donor in good health (CMV status not recorded). Some clones in this sample may be carry-over from other donors' samples.

The DNA for the CDR3 is TGTGCCACCACCCATAGGGGGGCGCGGGATGAGCAGTTCTTC. Protein sequence: CATTHRGARDEQFF. The J gene is TRBJ2-1, the V gene TRBV12-3 or TRBV12-4; D is perhaps TRBD1 or TRBD2 (6 bases each). The germline V and J ends were trimmed by 10 bases and 8 bases, with 21 bases remaining between them. The CDR3 contains 14 residues.

This clonotype has at least ten counts. This chain links TRBV20-1 with TRBJ2-7; D possibly corresponds to TRBD2 (5 bases). Germline V CDR1 and CDR2: DFQATT, SNEGSKA (reference sequence). Deletions cut 0 bases from V and 8 bases from J, with 11 bases between. The length of the CDR3 is 12 residues. The CDR3 DNA sequence: TGCAGTGCTAGAGATAGGACTCCCAAGCAGTACTTC. It codes for CSARDRTPKQYF.